This is a list of T cell receptor beta chains from one sample in a study of Graves' ophthalmopathy and Graves' hyperthyroidism. TCRdb recomputed calls from the multiplex PCR reads with MiXCR, one row per CDR3 protein. Found here are hundreds of thousands of distinct CDR3 sequences, approximately 14% of them singletons; the top ten hold 8% to 10%. The sequencing sample was made of blood. These receptors were taken from a woman aged 25 to 39 with Graves' ophthalmopathy. Each CDR3 is given with its conserved first and last residue. Fields, in order: V gene, CDR3 protein.

>TRBV20-1
CSAGDPDYEQYF
>TRBV12-3/TRBV12-4
CASSLWTVINIQYF
>TRBV29-1
CSVSSSRGRAEAFF
>TRBV20-1
CSARDPGGSQPQHF
>TRBV6-1
CASSEGPVNWYEQYF
>TRBV20-1
CSAPSSVEETQYF
>TRBV20-1
CSARDPRGQNTEAFF
>TRBV28
CASIPLRGYGYTF
>TRBV6-1
CASSEWGGGGYTF
>TRBV12-3/TRBV12-4
CASSFSGEERREQYF
>TRBV10-1
CASSAGQVEAETQYF
>TRBV28
CASTSVLWGKGEQYF
>TRBV9
CASSQGGETDYEQYF
>TRBV12-5
CASGSYKSEAFF
>TRBV3-1
CASSQKGGRVTEAFF
>TRBV11-2
CASSLIRRKNTEAFF
>TRBV12-3/TRBV12-4
CASSPGSPPEYEQYF
>TRBV29-1
CSVGEPRAGGPYEQYF
>TRBV28
CASSSDRRQNIQYF
>TRBV6-5
CASSYALDGTNYGYTF
>TRBV28
CASSVGTFNQPQHF
>TRBV12-3/TRBV12-4
CASSGVATTNYGYTF
>TRBV7-3
CASSLLAGDGYTF
>TRBV20-1
CSAPPASGAAYEQYF
>TRBV3-1
CASSQVGSGVYEQYF
>TRBV10-3
CAISDQAGSSYEQYF
>TRBV28
CASRDSFFYEQYF
>TRBV7-2
CASSPRLAGEVEQYF
>TRBV12-3/TRBV12-4
CASSLAQNYGYTF
>TRBV5-1
CASSLRGQGNYGYTF
>TRBV7-2
CASAGGPTGELFF
>TRBV28
CASSAGRTYEQYF
>TRBV20-1
CSATDREETQYF
>TRBV6-5
CASSYGQGQPQHF
>TRBV12-3/TRBV12-4
CASSSRDTGGYTF
>TRBV29-1
CSSGLAGEGETQYF
>TRBV7-9
CASSRSDRGYTF
>TRBV6-4
CASTEPGPAFMNTEAFF
>TRBV27
CASSLTPRTNYNEQFF
>TRBV2
CASSYRDGDTEAFF
>TRBV20-1
CSARSGTSVMETQYF
>TRBV6-5
CASSYDRKNTEAFF
>TRBV10-3
CAISGTDGNTIYF
>TRBV6-1
CASSPAGTGGGETQYF
>TRBV6-1
CASRPGQLVDYYGYTF